A single sample gave rise to the 10 T cell receptor beta chains below, sequenced in a study of graft-versus-host responses after intestinal transplantation. Assay used: immunoSEQ multiplex PCR; TCRdb lists only in-frame clones, some missing. The sample contains fewer than 30,000 clones, about 95% of which appear only once. Source: PBMCs, taken roughly 29 days after intestinal transplant. These TCRs come from a human patient who received an intestinal transplant, so some T cells may come from the graft donor.

A note on this clone: One junction end disagrees with the germline gene, perhaps due to a read error. CDR3 bases: TGCAGTGCTAGTTCTTGGGGGAGTTGGAACTTC. It specifies CSASSWGSWNF. The chain uses TRBV20-1 and TRBJ2-5; tentatively, D is TRBD1 or TRBD2 (5 bases each). This CDR3 contains 11 residues. Germline V CDR1 and CDR2: DFQATT, SNEGSKA (reference sequence).

The genes are TRBV28 and TRBJ2-2; 7 bases are shared with TRBD2. Per the germline V gene, CDR1 is MDHEN and CDR2 is SYDVKM. V lost 5 bases, J lost 3 bases, and 6 bases stayed unmatched. This CDR3 region has 15 residues. The CDR3, as DNA: TGTGCCAGCAGTCCCTCTAGCGGTTACACCGGGGAGCTGTTTTTT. Translated, it gives CASSPSSGYTGELFF.

This clone was seen a handful of times. This chain joins TRBV7-9 and TRBJ1-1; 7 nucleotides agree with TRBD1. The junction had 3 bases not matched to a gene; V was cut back by 5 bases and J by 3 bases. This CDR3 has 13 residues. Germline V gene sequence: CDR1 SEHNR, CDR2 FQNEAQ (reference sequence). CDR3 protein: CASSADRDTEAFF. The CDR3 DNA follows: TGTGCCAGCAGCGCCGACAGGGACACTGAAGCTTTCTTT.

The chain uses TRBV27 and TRBJ2-2, with D unresolved. Germline values: CDR1 MNHEY, CDR2 SMNVEV (reference sequence). The ends were cut back, 4 bases at V and 7 bases at J, with 4 bases in the middle. The CDR3 length is 11 residues. CDR3 nucleotide sequence: TGTGCCAGCAGTTACGGCGGGGAGCTGTTTTTT. It codes for CASSYGGELFF.

This chain connects TRBV30 to TRBJ2-7, with D perhaps TRBD2 (6 bases). Trimming removed 3 bases at V and 3 bases at J, with 18 bases between. Germline CDR1 GTSNPN, CDR2 SVGIG (reference sequence). The CDR3 is 15 residues long. The CDR3 sequence is CAWRGRSFGGYEQYF. CDR3 nucleotides: TGTGCCTGGAGGGGCCGGTCCTTCGGGGGCTACGAGCAGTACTTC.

This chain connects TRBV19 to TRBJ1-3, with 10 bases fitting TRBD1. The CDR3 consists of 16 residues. With V trimmed by 5 bases and J by 2 bases, 6 bases remained unmatched. The V gene's germline CDR1 is LNHDA and CDR2 SQIVND (reference sequence). This chain's CDR3 is CASSRGTGVAGNTIYF. The CDR3 region has the DNA TGTGCCAGTAGTCGGGGGACAGGGGTTGCTGGAAACACCATATATTTT.

The chain couples TRBV5-1 to TRBJ1-1, with D tentatively TRBD1 (5 bases). Germline V lookup: CDR1 SGHRS, CDR2 YFSETQ. Trimming cost V 4 bases and J 2 bases, with 15 bases left between them. The CDR3 consists of 15 residues. The CDR3 coding sequence is TGCGCCAGCAGCCAAACTGGGACGTTAAACACTGAAGCTTTCTTT. It codes for CASSQTGTLNTEAFF.

The V call is TRBV19, the J call TRBJ2-6, with D perhaps matching TRBD1 (6 bases). V gave up 7 bases and J gave up 0 bases, with 10 bases separating them. The CDR3 spans 15 residues. Germline CDR1 reads LNHDA; CDR2 reads SQIVND (reference sequence). CDR3 in DNA: TGTGCCAGTAATACCAGGGGCTCTGGGGCCAACGTCCTGACTTTC. It encodes CASNTRGSGANVLTF.

The chain joins TRBV19 to TRBJ2-3; D is possibly TRBD1 (6 bases). V was pared by 3 bases and J by 4 bases, with 8 bases between. The CDR3 has 13 residues. The germline CDR1 and CDR2 sequences are LNHDA and SQIVND (reference sequence). The CDR3 DNA sequence: TGTGCCAGTAGTATCAGGGGCCCAGATACGCAGTATTTT. It is translated as CASSIRGPDTQYF.

The CDR3 loop is CASGDRAALHF. The CDR3 nucleotides read TGTGCCAGCGGGGACAGGGCGGCCCTCCACTTT. V and J are TRBV6-1 and TRBJ1-6; 9 nucleotides agree with TRBD1. Germline loops: CDR1 MNHNS, CDR2 SASEGT. J lost 14 bases, V lost 8 bases, and 4 bases had no gene match. CDR3 length: 11 residues.